These T cell receptor beta chains were read from a single sample in a study of T-cell memory formation after mild COVID-19. Each CDR3 protein gets one entry after TCRdb re-called the 5' RACE reads with MiXCR. The sample shows under 150,000 distinct CDR3 sequences, approximately 22% of them seen only once. Sequencing was done on a sample of PBMCs or a T cell subset sorted from them (not recorded which). All receptors come from a man younger than 30 who had mild COVID-19 (a few samples of this study predate the infection). Cell type and time point are not known. Each CDR3 is given with its conserved first and last residue. Each record gives: D gene, V gene, J gene, clone size, CDR3 protein, CDR3 DNA. A D gene is named only where the DNA matches it firmly. Clone size is given for some rows only: seen once, a few or many times, or a class if the clone is expanded.

d_call: TRBD1
v_call: TRBV18
j_call: TRBJ2-5
clone_size: few
cdr3_aa: CASSLGQGRETQYF
cdr3_nt: TGTGCCAGCTCCCTCGGACAGGGGAGGGAGACCCAGTACTTC

d_call: -
v_call: TRBV13
j_call: TRBJ2-2
clone_size: many
cdr3_aa: CASSFMGGELFF
cdr3_nt: TGTGCCAGCAGCTTCATGGGCGGGGAGCTGTTTTTT

d_call: -
v_call: TRBV5-8
j_call: TRBJ2-6
clone_size: few
cdr3_aa: CASSFSWGSGANVLTF
cdr3_nt: TGTGCCAGCAGCTTTAGTTGGGGCTCCGGGGCCAACGTCCTGACTTTC

d_call: TRBD1
v_call: TRBV10-3
j_call: TRBJ2-6
clone_size: -
cdr3_aa: CAISDSGGAGANVLTF
cdr3_nt: TGTGCCATCAGTGACTCAGGGGGCGCTGGGGCCAACGTCCTGACTTTC

d_call: -
v_call: TRBV4-3
j_call: TRBJ2-3
clone_size: -
cdr3_aa: CASSPRLVSGENTQYF
cdr3_nt: TGCGCCAGCAGCCCAAGATTAGTTTCCGGAGAAAATACGCAGTATTTT

d_call: -
v_call: TRBV4-1
j_call: TRBJ2-5
clone_size: -
cdr3_aa: CASSQDSEETQYF
cdr3_nt: TGCGCCAGCAGCCAAGACAGCGAAGAGACCCAGTACTTC

d_call: -
v_call: TRBV7-8
j_call: TRBJ2-1
clone_size: many
cdr3_aa: CASSSPGDYNEQFF
cdr3_nt: TGTGCCAGCAGCTCCCCGGGGGATTACAATGAGCAGTTCTTC

d_call: -
v_call: TRBV4-1
j_call: TRBJ2-2
clone_size: few
cdr3_aa: CASSHVGDTGELFF
cdr3_nt: TGCGCCAGCAGCCACGTGGGAGACACCGGGGAGCTGTTTTTT

d_call: -
v_call: TRBV6-2/TRBV6-3
j_call: TRBJ2-3
clone_size: few
cdr3_aa: CASSYHPHTQYF
cdr3_nt: TGTGCCAGCAGTTACCACCCCCATACGCAGTATTTT

d_call: -
v_call: TRBV3-1
j_call: TRBJ2-5
clone_size: -
cdr3_aa: CASSGYKETQYF
cdr3_nt: TGTGCCAGCAGCGGCTACAAAGAGACCCAGTACTTC

d_call: -
v_call: TRBV11-2
j_call: TRBJ2-5
clone_size: -
cdr3_aa: CASSLGQRQETQYF
cdr3_nt: TGTGCCAGCAGCTTAGGACAGCGGCAAGAGACCCAGTACTTC

d_call: TRBD1
v_call: TRBV11-1
j_call: TRBJ2-6
clone_size: -
cdr3_aa: CASSSWDRGSGANVLTF
cdr3_nt: TGTGCCAGCAGCTCCTGGGACAGGGGGTCTGGGGCCAACGTCCTGACTTTC

d_call: -
v_call: TRBV27
j_call: TRBJ1-6
clone_size: few
cdr3_aa: CASSPINSPLHF
cdr3_nt: TGTGCCAGCAGTCCGATTAATTCACCCCTCCACTTT

d_call: -
v_call: TRBV7-9
j_call: TRBJ1-1
clone_size: -
cdr3_aa: CASSSRHSEAFF
cdr3_nt: TGTGCCAGCAGCTCCCGACACTCTGAAGCTTTCTTT

d_call: TRBD1
v_call: TRBV20-1
j_call: TRBJ1-6
clone_size: -
cdr3_aa: CSARGQGALNSPLHF
cdr3_nt: TGCAGTGCTAGGGGACAGGGGGCTCTTAATTCACCCCTCCACTTT

d_call: -
v_call: TRBV5-1
j_call: TRBJ1-4
clone_size: few
cdr3_aa: CASSKEGSNEKLFF
cdr3_nt: TGCGCCAGCAGCAAGGAAGGGTCTAATGAAAAACTGTTTTTT

d_call: -
v_call: TRBV6-2/TRBV6-3
j_call: TRBJ2-3
clone_size: -
cdr3_aa: CASEGGRPADTQYF
cdr3_nt: TGTGCCAGCGAGGGGGGTCGACCCGCAGATACGCAGTATTTT

d_call: -
v_call: TRBV15
j_call: TRBJ2-2
clone_size: -
cdr3_aa: CATSRGRQANPGELFF
cdr3_nt: TGTGCCACCAGCAGAGGACGTCAGGCGAACCCCGGGGAGCTGTTTTTT

d_call: -
v_call: TRBV5-1
j_call: TRBJ2-7
clone_size: few
cdr3_aa: CASSLQQGGEQYF
cdr3_nt: TGCGCCAGCAGCTTGCAACAGGGTGGCGAGCAGTACTTC

d_call: TRBD1
v_call: TRBV6-2/TRBV6-3
j_call: TRBJ2-1
clone_size: once
cdr3_aa: CASSYRTGRSYNEQFF
cdr3_nt: TGTGCCAGCAGTTACCGGACAGGGCGGTCCTACAATGAGCAGTTCTTC

d_call: -
v_call: TRBV27
j_call: TRBJ2-3
clone_size: many
cdr3_aa: CASSLTGISTDTQYF
cdr3_nt: TGTGCCAGCAGTTTAACCGGGATTAGCACAGATACGCAGTATTTT

d_call: TRBD1
v_call: TRBV7-8
j_call: TRBJ2-3
clone_size: few
cdr3_aa: CASSLEGTGGQDTQYF
cdr3_nt: TGTGCCAGCAGCTTAGAGGGGACAGGGGGCCAAGATACGCAGTATTTT

d_call: -
v_call: TRBV6-2/TRBV6-3
j_call: TRBJ2-2
clone_size: -
cdr3_aa: CASSYRRARVSGELFF
cdr3_nt: TGTGCCAGCAGCTACCGGAGGGCCAGGGTGTCCGGGGAGCTGTTTTTT

d_call: TRBD1
v_call: TRBV3-1
j_call: TRBJ1-1
clone_size: -
cdr3_aa: CASSQENKGTGEMNTEAFF
cdr3_nt: TGTGCCAGCAGCCAAGAAAACAAGGGGACAGGCGAAATGAACACTGAAGCTTTCTTT

d_call: -
v_call: TRBV6-2/TRBV6-3
j_call: TRBJ1-5
clone_size: large
cdr3_aa: CASSAGAGNQPQHF
cdr3_nt: TGTGCCAGCAGTGCAGGGGCAGGCAATCAGCCCCAGCATTTT

d_call: TRBD1
v_call: TRBV7-9
j_call: TRBJ1-2
clone_size: -
cdr3_aa: CASSFREGQGCTF
cdr3_nt: TGTGCCAGCAGCTTCCGGGAGGGACAGGGGTGCACCTTC

d_call: -
v_call: TRBV7-9
j_call: TRBJ1-4
clone_size: few
cdr3_aa: CASSWWENEKLFF
cdr3_nt: TGTGCCAGCAGCTGGTGGGAGAATGAAAAACTGTTTTTT

d_call: -
v_call: TRBV12-3/TRBV12-4
j_call: TRBJ1-5
clone_size: -
cdr3_aa: CASSGSGSQPQHF
cdr3_nt: TGTGCCAGCAGTGGATCAGGGAGTCAGCCCCAGCATTTT

d_call: -
v_call: TRBV12-3/TRBV12-4
j_call: TRBJ1-2
clone_size: -
cdr3_aa: CASSLARGYTF
cdr3_nt: TGTGCCAGCAGTTTAGCACGTGGCTACACCTTC

d_call: -
v_call: TRBV7-9
j_call: TRBJ2-2
clone_size: few
cdr3_aa: CASSLPGPDTGELFF
cdr3_nt: TGTGCCAGCAGCTTACCCGGCCCAGACACCGGGGAGCTGTTTTTT

d_call: TRBD1
v_call: TRBV5-1
j_call: TRBJ1-1
clone_size: few
cdr3_aa: CASSLGTGAIEAFF
cdr3_nt: TGCGCCAGCAGCTTGGGAACAGGGGCCATTGAAGCTTTCTTT

d_call: -
v_call: TRBV30
j_call: TRBJ2-7
clone_size: few
cdr3_aa: CAWSTGQVPSYEQYF
cdr3_nt: TGTGCCTGGAGCACCGGCCAGGTCCCCTCCTACGAGCAGTACTTC

d_call: TRBD2
v_call: TRBV11-2
j_call: TRBJ2-1
clone_size: once
cdr3_aa: CASSRGGGSYNEQFF
cdr3_nt: TGTGCCAGCAGTCGCGGGGGGGGCTCCTACAATGAGCAGTTCTTC

d_call: TRBD2
v_call: TRBV5-1
j_call: TRBJ2-2
clone_size: -
cdr3_aa: CASSLREAGYGELFF
cdr3_nt: TGCGCCAGCAGCTTGAGGGAAGCGGGGTACGGGGAGCTGTTTTTT

d_call: -
v_call: TRBV6-2/TRBV6-3
j_call: TRBJ1-2
clone_size: -
cdr3_aa: CASSYSRTVFGYTF
cdr3_nt: TGTGCCAGCAGTTACAGTAGGACCGTCTTTGGCTACACCTTC

d_call: -
v_call: TRBV5-5
j_call: TRBJ1-1
clone_size: -
cdr3_aa: CASSLSQANTEAFF
cdr3_nt: TGTGCCAGCAGCTTAAGTCAGGCGAACACTGAAGCTTTCTTT

d_call: -
v_call: TRBV12-3/TRBV12-4
j_call: TRBJ2-2
clone_size: -
cdr3_aa: CASSGGELFF
cdr3_nt: TGTGCCAGCAGCGGAGGGGAGCTGTTTTTT

d_call: TRBD1
v_call: TRBV7-9
j_call: TRBJ2-7
clone_size: few
cdr3_aa: CASSPRDSYYEQYF
cdr3_nt: TGTGCCAGCAGCCCCCGGGACAGTTACTACGAGCAGTACTTC

d_call: -
v_call: TRBV9
j_call: TRBJ2-1
clone_size: -
cdr3_aa: CASSVYGGYNEQFF
cdr3_nt: TGTGCCAGCAGCGTATATGGTGGGTACAATGAGCAGTTCTTC

d_call: -
v_call: TRBV7-8
j_call: TRBJ2-1
clone_size: -
cdr3_aa: CASSLPVNEQFF
cdr3_nt: TGTGCCAGCAGCTTACCGGTGAATGAGCAGTTCTTC

d_call: TRBD2
v_call: TRBV4-1
j_call: TRBJ2-1
clone_size: few
cdr3_aa: CASSQLAGGPWNEQFF
cdr3_nt: TGCGCCAGCAGCCAGCTAGCGGGGGGGCCGTGGAATGAGCAGTTCTTC

d_call: -
v_call: TRBV6-5
j_call: TRBJ1-1
clone_size: -
cdr3_aa: CASSYSIGGAPAFF
cdr3_nt: TGTGCCAGCAGTTACTCGATCGGGGGAGCCCCAGCTTTCTTT

d_call: -
v_call: TRBV5-1
j_call: TRBJ1-1
clone_size: few
cdr3_aa: CASSLTGAGTEAFF
cdr3_nt: TGCGCCAGCAGCTTGACGGGGGCCGGCACTGAAGCTTTCTTT

d_call: -
v_call: TRBV5-1
j_call: TRBJ2-1
clone_size: few
cdr3_aa: CASSLWGFDRHPGDEQFF
cdr3_nt: TGCGCCAGCAGCTTGTGGGGTTTCGACAGGCACCCCGGCGATGAGCAGTTCTTC

d_call: -
v_call: TRBV10-2
j_call: TRBJ1-1
clone_size: many
cdr3_aa: CASRPTVNTEAFF
cdr3_nt: TGCGCCAGCAGACCGACAGTGAACACTGAAGCTTTCTTT

d_call: -
v_call: TRBV11-2
j_call: TRBJ2-3
clone_size: few
cdr3_aa: CASSTAREPAEYF
cdr3_nt: TGTGCCAGCAGCACCGCTCGGGAGCCAGCCGAGTATTTT

d_call: TRBD2
v_call: TRBV6-5
j_call: TRBJ2-5
clone_size: -
cdr3_aa: CASSYVLAGGRETQYF
cdr3_nt: TGTGCCAGCAGTTACGTACTAGCGGGGGGGCGGGAGACCCAGTACTTC

d_call: TRBD1
v_call: TRBV7-8
j_call: TRBJ2-3
clone_size: -
cdr3_aa: CASSLSGGADTQYF
cdr3_nt: TGTGCCAGCAGCTTATCAGGGGGCGCAGATACGCAGTATTTT

d_call: -
v_call: TRBV4-1
j_call: TRBJ2-2
clone_size: many
cdr3_aa: CASSRGLTGELFF
cdr3_nt: TGCGCCAGCAGCCGAGGGCTCACCGGGGAGCTGTTTTTT

d_call: TRBD2
v_call: TRBV4-1
j_call: TRBJ2-1
clone_size: -
cdr3_aa: CAANSGGAYNEQFF
cdr3_nt: TGCGCCGCCAATAGCGGGGGGGCCTACAATGAGCAGTTCTTC